This TCR beta chain was identified during a study of response to subunit inactivated influenza vaccine (dated 2018 in TCRdb). Regarding the study in general: To follow how T cells responded to a trivalent subunit inactivated influenza vaccine, the researchers relied on deep quantitative profiling of the T cell receptor repertoire. What the authors observed across the whole study: According to the authors, only a limited number of new T cells may be recruited by each seasonal influenza vaccination.

Trimming removed 4 bases from V and 3 bases from J, leaving 6 bases between the germline ends. The CDR3 numbers 13 residues from cysteine through phenylalanine. Just the 39-base CDR3 DNA is kept, in frame starting at base 1. A remark on this clonotype: No cognate antigen has been identified for it. A much larger clone lies a single base off, so this may be a read error.

The time point label, read with the paper, signifies: 45 to 55 days after influenza vaccine administration. To prepare the library, RT-PCR was applied. The instrument given in TCRdb is Illumina HiSeq 2500. TCRdb handled the public reads itself, with Q25 trimming in fastp and clone calling in MiXCR, and kept productive beta chains. Identical CDR3 protein sequences are pooled into one entry, listed with their most common genes and DNA. Within this sample are fewer than 700,000 distinct CDR3 sequences, with roughly 13% of them counted one time only. Over 10% of the sample is in the top ten clones. Sequenced material: PBMCs from blood, taken 45 days after vaccination. The receptor was derived from a man aged 45 to 65 who received an inactivated influenza vaccine. Donor details come from another sample of the same person, matched by shared clones. This chain is built from TRBV12-3 or TRBV12-4 and TRBJ2-2; the D gene assignment is ambiguous. The DNA sequence is as follows: TGTGCCAGCAGTTCGTGGGACACCGGGGAGCTGTTTTTT. The translation is CASSSWDTGELFF.